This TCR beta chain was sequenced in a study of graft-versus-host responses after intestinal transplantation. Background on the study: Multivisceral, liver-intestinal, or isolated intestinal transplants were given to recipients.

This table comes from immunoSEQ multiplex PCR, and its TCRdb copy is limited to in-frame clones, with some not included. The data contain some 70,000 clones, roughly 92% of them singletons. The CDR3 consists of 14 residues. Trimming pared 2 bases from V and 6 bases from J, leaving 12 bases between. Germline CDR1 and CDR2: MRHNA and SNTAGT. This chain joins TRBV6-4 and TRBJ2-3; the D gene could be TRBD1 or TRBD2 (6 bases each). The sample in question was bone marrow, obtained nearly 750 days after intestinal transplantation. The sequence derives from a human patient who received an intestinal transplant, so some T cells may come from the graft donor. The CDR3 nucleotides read TGTGCCAGCAGTGACCAAAGGGGGGACGATACGCAGTATTTT. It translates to CASSDQRGDDTQYF.